Listed here is a single T cell receptor beta chain. Authors' processing steps: It was from reference gene primer amplification that nucleated cell counts were estimated. Data came from immunoSEQ multiplex PCR; TCRdb stores just in-frame clones and leaves some out. The V and J calls and clone size come from that table; D and trimming were worked out from the DNA. The table has 60,000 to 85,000 clones, approximately 90% seen once. Seattle-derived patients entered the study during active infection and were followed longitudinally. The data were taken from a study of blood T cell repertoires in COVID-19. Looking at the study overall: Donors in the United States, Italy and Spain gave samples during acute or convalescent COVID-19. Nucleic acid was either cDNA or gDNA, and it came from T cells, B-cell-depleted T cells, or PBMCs.

Germline V CDR1 and CDR2: MNHEY, SVGAGI. The V and J ends lost 5 bases and 3 bases respectively, with 8 bases between them. CDR3 size: 13 residues. The sample consisted of peripheral blood. The chain recombines TRBV6-5 with TRBJ2-4; no firm D call. The sequence was collected from a woman aged 45-59 years with COVID-19, enrolled during active disease. Written as DNA, the CDR3 is TGTGCCAGCAGTCTTCGCGGCAAAAACATTCAGTACTTC. Protein: CASSLRGKNIQYF.